This T cell receptor beta chain is drawn from a study of cytomegalovirus exposure and HLA in healthy donors. Study-level findings and limits: The number of N-insertions in an Asian-associated ancestry cluster was reportedly below the approximately 700-donor mean in a later analysis. Published work reported that the classifier diagnosed cytomegalovirus status with high specificity and sensitivity.

Germline V gives CDR1 MNHEY, CDR2 SMNVEV (reference sequence). Losses at the gene ends were 2 bases for V and 7 bases for J; bases not matched to a gene: 10. The CDR3 is 16 residues long. All the people who gave samples were healthy bone marrow donors. Concerning this clone: As yet, its antigen is unknown.

Amplification used 60 Vbeta primers and 13 Jbeta primers. The method was immunoSEQ multiplex PCR; TCRdb's version includes in-frame clones alone and lacks a portion of them. This sample has about 180,000 clones, with 65% to 85% found just once. The chain recombines TRBV27 with TRBJ2-1; TRBD1 agrees at 8 bases. The source material was PBMCs. The TCR originated in a man in his sixties in good health and CMV-seronegative. Here the CDR3 reads CASSLRADRAGNEQFF. For the CDR3, the DNA is TGTGCCAGCAGTTTACGAGCGGACAGGGCGGGAAATGAGCAGTTCTTC.